The subject of this entry is one T cell receptor (beta chain). CDR3 length equals 12 residues. CDR1 KGHDR and CDR2 SFDVKD come from the germline V gene. V dropped 1 base and J dropped 15; count of bases not matched to a gene: 5. Per the original data handling: Nucleated cell counts were estimated from reference gene primer amplification. Sequencing was performed with immunoSEQ multiplex PCR; in TCRdb, only in-frame clones are kept and a portion is missing. The D gene and trimming were derived from the DNA, and the V and J assignments and clone size from that table. The top ten clones hold roughly 2% of a sample with hundreds of thousands of clones, roughly nine tenths of them seen once. The sample comes from a study of blood T cell repertoires in COVID-19. Overall study context: Whether acute or convalescent, the COVID-19 samples came from the United States, Italy and Spain. The cDNA or gDNA used as material had been derived from T cells, B-cell-depleted T cells, or PBMCs.

The sequence was collected from a woman aged 50 to 65 with acute or convalescent COVID-19. The specimen sequenced was peripheral blood. J is TRBJ2-1 and V is TRBV24-1, with TRBD2 matching over 7 bases. The CDR3: CATSDFGGSLFF. For the CDR3, the DNA is TGTGCCACCAGTGATTTTGGCGGGAGTTTGTTCTTC.